The rows below give T cell receptor beta chains drawn from one sample of a study of cytomegalovirus exposure and HLA in healthy donors. Method: immunoSEQ multiplex PCR; TCRdb's copy keeps in-frame clones and lacks some. The table has just under 95,000 clones, over 75% seen once. Sequencing was done on a sample of PBMCs. These receptors all come from a man in his fifties in good health and CMV-seropositive. Each CDR3 is given with its conserved first and last residue. D genes are given only for firm matches. Size is omitted from some rows. Given values are once, few, many or a class for expanded clones.

V gene	D gene	clone size	J gene	CDR3 DNA	CDR3 protein
TRBV4-3	TRBD2	NA	TRBJ2-5	TGCGCCAGCAGCCAACTGTGGACTAGCGGGGGATATAGAGAAACCCAGTACTTC	CASSQLWTSGGYRETQYF
TRBV13	NA	few	TRBJ1-1	TGTGCCAGCAGCTTAGTCGTGACTGAAGCTTTCTTT	CASSLVVTEAFF
TRBV11-3	TRBD1	NA	TRBJ1-1	TGTGCCAGCAGCCCCGGACAGGGGATATCGAACACTGAAGCTTTCTTT	CASSPGQGISNTEAFF
TRBV4-1	NA	NA	TRBJ1-5	TGCGCCAGCAGCCACGTCGGGGGGTCGAGCAATCAGCCCCAGAATTTT	CASSHVGGSSNQPQNF
TRBV29-1	TRBD1	NA	TRBJ2-1	TGCAGCGTGCAGGGGGTCAGGGGAGTCTGGAATGAGCAGTTCTTC	CSVQGVRGVWNEQFF
TRBV6-5	TRBD1	NA	TRBJ1-6	TGTGCCAGCAGTTACTATAGGGGGCGAGATTCACCCCTCCACTTT	CASSYYRGRDSPLHF
TRBV11-3	NA	once	TRBJ2-2	TGTGCCAGCAGCCCACAGGGTCTCTCCACCGGGGAGCTGTTTTTT	CASSPQGLSTGELFF
TRBV5-1	TRBD2	NA	TRBJ2-1	TGCGCCAGCAGCTCCCCTGGTGGGGGGGAAGAGCAGTTCTTC	CASSSPGGGEEQFF
TRBV19	TRBD1	NA	TRBJ1-6	TGTGCCAGTAGTCAGTCCGGACAGGGGAATTCACCCCTCAACTTT	CASSQSGQGNSPLNF
TRBV18	TRBD1	few	TRBJ1-2	TGTGCCAGCTCACCTGGGGCGACAGGGCTAACCTATGGCTACACCTTC	CASSPGATGLTYGYTF
TRBV6-6	TRBD1	NA	TRBJ2-3	TGTGCCAGCAGTCCCCGGACAGGGGGCACAGATACGCAGTATTTT	CASSPRTGGTDTQYF
TRBV19	TRBD1	NA	TRBJ1-5	TGTGCCAGCGGCGGGACAGTTAATCAGCCCCAGCATTTT	CASGGTVNQPQHF
TRBV4-3	NA	NA	TRBJ2-1	TGCGCCAGCAGCCAAGAGGGGGGTTATGAGCAGTTCTTC	CASSQEGGYEQFF
TRBV11-3	NA	NA	TRBJ2-2	TGTGCCAGCAGCCCGCGAGAGACAGGAGTCTTGACCGGGGAGCTGTTTTTT	CASSPRETGVLTGELFF
TRBV6-1	TRBD1	NA	TRBJ2-7	TGTGCCAGCAGTGCGGGACAGGGGGGATACGAGCAGTACTTC	CASSAGQGGYEQYF
TRBV7-9	NA	few	TRBJ2-5	TGTTCCAGCAGCTTAGGTCGAACTGTCGGAGAGACCCAGTACTTC	CSSSLGRTVGETQYF
TRBV6-5	NA	NA	TRBJ1-6	TGTGCCAGCAATCCAGGGGTCTATAATTCACCCCTCCACTTT	CASNPGVYNSPLHF
TRBV9	NA	NA	TRBJ1-4	TGTGCCAGCAGCGTAGCCGTCAGGGAGGATGAAAAACTGTTTTTT	CASSVAVREDEKLFF
TRBV19	NA	once	TRBJ2-3	TGTGCCAGTAGTGCCGCGTCTCGCACAGATACGCAGTATTTT	CASSAASRTDTQYF
TRBV28	TRBD1	once	TRBJ1-4	TGTGCCAGCAGTTCCCACAGGGGGGCGAGGGAAAAACTGTTTTTT	CASSSHRGAREKLFF
TRBV9	NA	NA	TRBJ2-1	TGTGCCAGCAGCCCTCGGACAGAACATGAGCAGTTCTTC	CASSPRTEHEQFF
TRBV4-1	NA	NA	TRBJ2-2	TGCGCCAGCAGCCAATGGGCGGGTTTTGACGGTAACACCGGGGAGCTGTTTTTT	CASSQWAGFDGNTGELFF